This is a list of T cell receptor beta chains from one sample in a study of blood T cell repertoires in COVID-19. The protocol was immunoSEQ multiplex PCR, while the TCRdb copy is restricted to in-frame clones and leaves out a portion. The sample comprises 140,000 to 150,000 clones, 75% to 85% of which are singletons, and 10% to 15% rests with the top ten. Sequencing input: peripheral blood. These receptors were obtained from a man between 60 and 75 years old with active or convalescent COVID-19. Each CDR3 is given with its conserved first and last residue. The D gene is left open where the match is weak. Not every row has a clone size; where given, it reads once, few, many or a size class.

cdr3_nt: TGTGCCAGCAGCGAACAGGGGCTTTACGAGCAGTACTTC; cdr3_aa: CASSEQGLYEQYF; v_call: TRBV5-5; clone_size: .; d_call: TRBD1; j_call: TRBJ2-7
cdr3_nt: TGTGCCAGCAGCTTAGATAGGGACAGGGGTCGGGACGAGCAGTACTTC; cdr3_aa: CASSLDRDRGRDEQYF; v_call: TRBV11-3; clone_size: .; d_call: TRBD1; j_call: TRBJ2-7
cdr3_nt: TGCGCCAGCAGCCAAGACCTCCTCGCGGGGCGGATTTTGGGGGAAAAACTGTTTTTT; cdr3_aa: CASSQDLLAGRILGEKLFF; v_call: TRBV4-3; clone_size: .; d_call: .; j_call: TRBJ1-4
cdr3_nt: TGTGCCAGCAGCCCCCGACGGAGTTCGAACAATGAGCAGTTCTTC; cdr3_aa: CASSPRRSSNNEQFF; v_call: TRBV11-1; clone_size: once; d_call: .; j_call: TRBJ2-1
cdr3_nt: TGTGCCAGTAGTACAGGACAGCTGAACACTGAAGCTTTCTTT; cdr3_aa: CASSTGQLNTEAFF; v_call: TRBV19; clone_size: .; d_call: .; j_call: TRBJ1-1
cdr3_nt: TGCGCCAGCAGTCCCGGACAGGGGACTGAAAAACTGTTTTTT; cdr3_aa: CASSPGQGTEKLFF; v_call: TRBV5-1; clone_size: .; d_call: TRBD1; j_call: TRBJ1-4
cdr3_nt: TGTGCCAGCAGCTTAGCGACGGGTTATAATTCACCCCTCCACTTT; cdr3_aa: CASSLATGYNSPLHF; v_call: TRBV5-8; clone_size: .; d_call: .; j_call: TRBJ1-6
cdr3_nt: TGTGCCAGCAGTGATCGACAGGGGGCGCGAGGCTACACCTTC; cdr3_aa: CASSDRQGARGYTF; v_call: TRBV6-1; clone_size: .; d_call: TRBD1; j_call: TRBJ1-2
cdr3_nt: TGTGCCAGCAGCTTTGGGTTATCAGGAGAAAAACTGTTTTTT; cdr3_aa: CASSFGLSGEKLFF; v_call: TRBV5-8; clone_size: .; d_call: .; j_call: TRBJ1-4
cdr3_nt: TGTGCCAGTAGTGGGGGGAAGGAACTGTTTTTT; cdr3_aa: CASSGGKELFF; v_call: TRBV19; clone_size: .; d_call: .; j_call: TRBJ1-4
cdr3_nt: TGTGCCAGCAATACGGACAGGGAAGGAGAGACCCAGTACTTC; cdr3_aa: CASNTDREGETQYF; v_call: TRBV2; clone_size: .; d_call: TRBD1; j_call: TRBJ2-5
cdr3_nt: TGTGCCTGGGATGGCTCCAGCTCCTACAATGAGCAGTTCTTC; cdr3_aa: CAWDGSSSYNEQFF; v_call: TRBV30; clone_size: .; d_call: .; j_call: TRBJ2-1
cdr3_nt: TGTGCCAGCAGCCAAGTCTATAACAGGCCCCAGCATTTT; cdr3_aa: CASSQVYNRPQHF; v_call: TRBV4-2; clone_size: few; d_call: .; j_call: TRBJ1-5
cdr3_nt: TGTGCCAGCAGCTTTGGAGGGGAGGCCTATAATTCACCCCTCCACTTT; cdr3_aa: CASSFGGEAYNSPLHF; v_call: TRBV7-8; clone_size: .; d_call: .; j_call: TRBJ1-6
cdr3_nt: TGTGCCTGGGCGGGACTTACCCTCTCTGGAAACACCATATATTTT; cdr3_aa: CAWAGLTLSGNTIYF; v_call: TRBV30; clone_size: once; d_call: .; j_call: TRBJ1-3
cdr3_nt: TGTGCCAGCAGCTCTCCGACAGGCACAGATACGCAGTATTTT; cdr3_aa: CASSSPTGTDTQYF; v_call: TRBV5-4; clone_size: .; d_call: .; j_call: TRBJ2-3
cdr3_nt: TGTGCCAGCAGCGCCGTAGGCGGACAGGGGTCGAATGAGCAGTTCTTC; cdr3_aa: CASSAVGGQGSNEQFF; v_call: TRBV9; clone_size: .; d_call: TRBD1; j_call: TRBJ2-1
cdr3_nt: TGTGCCACCCGTCGGGAGGGGAAGGCAGATACGCAGTATTTT; cdr3_aa: CATRREGKADTQYF; v_call: TRBV5-4; clone_size: .; d_call: TRBD2; j_call: TRBJ2-3
cdr3_nt: TGTGCCAGCAGTAAGCGGGAGGGCGTCTCCGACGAGCAGTACTTC; cdr3_aa: CASSKREGVSDEQYF; v_call: TRBV6-5; clone_size: few; d_call: TRBD2; j_call: TRBJ2-7
cdr3_nt: TGCGCCAGCAGCTTGGGACAGGGGGTAACAGATACGCAGTATTTT; cdr3_aa: CASSLGQGVTDTQYF; v_call: TRBV5-1; clone_size: .; d_call: TRBD1; j_call: TRBJ2-3
cdr3_nt: TGCGCCAGCAGCACCCATCAGGGGAATGAGCAGTTCTTC; cdr3_aa: CASSTHQGNEQFF; v_call: TRBV5-1; clone_size: .; d_call: .; j_call: TRBJ2-1
cdr3_nt: TGTGCCTCCTCTAGCGGCTCCTACGAGCAGTACTTC; cdr3_aa: CASSSGSYEQYF; v_call: TRBV19; clone_size: .; d_call: TRBD2; j_call: TRBJ2-7
cdr3_nt: TGTGCCAGTAGTAGCGGGGCCTCCTACAATGAGCAGTTCTTC; cdr3_aa: CASSSGASYNEQFF; v_call: TRBV19; clone_size: .; d_call: .; j_call: TRBJ2-1
cdr3_nt: TGCGCCAGCAGCTTGCTAACAGGGTCCAGGGACACTGAAGCTTTCTTT; cdr3_aa: CASSLLTGSRDTEAFF; v_call: TRBV5-1; clone_size: .; d_call: .; j_call: TRBJ1-1
cdr3_nt: TGTGCCATCAGTGACCTCCTTGGGGGGAGGGGCACTGAAGCTTTCTTT; cdr3_aa: CAISDLLGGRGTEAFF; v_call: TRBV10-3; clone_size: .; d_call: .; j_call: TRBJ1-1
cdr3_nt: TGCGCCAGCAGCCCTTTAGGTCGGCGGTTCGTCCCCAATGAGCAGTTCTTC; cdr3_aa: CASSPLGRRFVPNEQFF; v_call: TRBV4-1; clone_size: .; d_call: .; j_call: TRBJ2-1
cdr3_nt: TGTGCCACCAGCAGAGATTATCGGGGAGCCTACGAGCAGTACTTC; cdr3_aa: CATSRDYRGAYEQYF; v_call: TRBV15; clone_size: .; d_call: .; j_call: TRBJ2-7
cdr3_nt: TGTGCCTGGAGTAACTACCCCGCTAACTATGGCTACACCTTC; cdr3_aa: CAWSNYPANYGYTF; v_call: TRBV30; clone_size: .; d_call: .; j_call: TRBJ1-2
cdr3_nt: TGTGCCAGCAGTAAGGGACATATGAACACTGAAGCTTTCTTT; cdr3_aa: CASSKGHMNTEAFF; v_call: TRBV11-2; clone_size: .; d_call: .; j_call: TRBJ1-1
cdr3_nt: TGTGCCAGCAGCTTAGATTCTCAGGGGAGGGGTGAGCAGTTCTTC; cdr3_aa: CASSLDSQGRGEQFF; v_call: TRBV11-2; clone_size: .; d_call: .; j_call: TRBJ2-1
cdr3_nt: TGTGCCAGCAGCGGTAGGGGACAGGGGGTTTCGGATACGCAGTATTTT; cdr3_aa: CASSGRGQGVSDTQYF; v_call: TRBV9; clone_size: .; d_call: TRBD1; j_call: TRBJ2-3
cdr3_nt: TGTGCCAGCAGCTTGGATGCGACAGGGGGCCGGGAGCAGTACTTC; cdr3_aa: CASSLDATGGREQYF; v_call: TRBV5-5; clone_size: .; d_call: TRBD1; j_call: TRBJ2-7
cdr3_nt: TGCGCCAGCCCGGGACAGCGCGTGCAGTACTTC; cdr3_aa: CASPGQRVQYF; v_call: TRBV10-1; clone_size: .; d_call: TRBD1; j_call: TRBJ2-7
cdr3_nt: TGTGCCAGCTCAAGGTCCCGGACCCGGGAGGACACTGAAGCTTTCTTT; cdr3_aa: CASSRSRTREDTEAFF; v_call: TRBV18; clone_size: .; d_call: .; j_call: TRBJ1-1
cdr3_nt: TGTGCCAGCAGATCCGTCCTTGACTATGGCTACACCTTC; cdr3_aa: CASRSVLDYGYTF; v_call: TRBV27; clone_size: .; d_call: .; j_call: TRBJ1-2
cdr3_nt: TGTGCCAGCAGCCAGCTTCCTATCGGGGGACCCAATGAAAAACTGTTTTTT; cdr3_aa: CASSQLPIGGPNEKLFF; v_call: TRBV9; clone_size: .; d_call: .; j_call: TRBJ1-4
cdr3_nt: TGTGCCAGCAGCCAGTCTGGGCAGGGTTCGAACACTGAAGCTTTCTTT; cdr3_aa: CASSQSGQGSNTEAFF; v_call: TRBV7-9; clone_size: .; d_call: .; j_call: TRBJ1-1
cdr3_nt: TGCGCCAGCAGCTTACTAGCGGGAGGCGGCAATGAGCAGTTCTTC; cdr3_aa: CASSLLAGGGNEQFF; v_call: TRBV5-1; clone_size: few; d_call: TRBD2; j_call: TRBJ2-1
cdr3_nt: TGTGCCAGTAGTATAGGCAGGGCGGCTAGCGAGCAGTACTTC; cdr3_aa: CASSIGRAASEQYF; v_call: TRBV19; clone_size: .; d_call: .; j_call: TRBJ2-7
cdr3_nt: TGTGCCAGTAGTATAGGACTTAACTATGGCTACACCTTC; cdr3_aa: CASSIGLNYGYTF; v_call: TRBV19; clone_size: .; d_call: .; j_call: TRBJ1-2